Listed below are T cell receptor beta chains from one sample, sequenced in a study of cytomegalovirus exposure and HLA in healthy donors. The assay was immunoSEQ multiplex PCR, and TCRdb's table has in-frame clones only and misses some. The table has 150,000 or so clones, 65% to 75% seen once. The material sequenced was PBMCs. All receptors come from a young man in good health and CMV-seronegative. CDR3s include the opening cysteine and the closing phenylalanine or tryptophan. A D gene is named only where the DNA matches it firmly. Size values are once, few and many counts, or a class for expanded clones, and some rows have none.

CASGGGKDQPQHF | TGTGCCAGCGGGGGGGGGAAGGATCAGCCCCAGCATTTT | 13 | TRBJ1-5 | - | - | TRBV6-1
CASSEDSGTSGYNEQFF | TGTGCCAGCAGTGAAGACTCCGGGACTAGCGGGTACAATGAGCAGTTCTTC | 17 | TRBJ2-1 | - | TRBD2 | TRBV6-1
CASSPAGGDTGELFF | TGTGCCAGCAGTCCAGCGGGGGGTGACACCGGGGAGCTGTTTTTT | 15 | TRBJ2-2 | - | TRBD2 | TRBV27
CASSLVYPGQGTTTNEKLFF | TGTGCCAGCAGTTTGGTTTATCCGGGACAGGGGACTACAACTAATGAAAAACTGTTTTTT | 20 | TRBJ1-4 | - | TRBD1 | TRBV27
CASSLGTGGYPEKLFF | TGTGCCAGCAGCTTAGGAACGGGGGGCTACCCTGAAAAACTGTTTTTT | 16 | TRBJ1-4 | - | - | TRBV7-9
CASSSSGTVNTEAFF | TGCGCCAGCAGCTCTTCCGGGACAGTGAACACTGAAGCTTTCTTT | 15 | TRBJ1-1 | few | TRBD1 | TRBV5-1
CASSLQGSYGYTF | TGTGCCAGCAGTTTACAGGGAAGCTATGGCTACACCTTC | 13 | TRBJ1-2 | - | - | TRBV6-5
CASSDPRGGSYTF | TGCGCCAGCAGTGACCCGCGGGGTGGGAGCTACACCTTC | 13 | TRBJ1-2 | - | - | TRBV10-1
CASSTGTERQPQHF | TGTGCCAGCAGTACCGGGACAGAGCGTCAGCCCCAGCATTTT | 14 | TRBJ1-5 | - | TRBD1 | TRBV6-5
CASSEGGPGYGYTF | TGTGCCAGCAGTGAAGGAGGGCCGGGCTATGGCTACACCTTC | 14 | TRBJ1-2 | - | - | TRBV2
CASSPPTVNEQYF | TGTGCCAGCAGCCCCCCGACTGTAAACGAGCAGTACTTC | 13 | TRBJ2-7 | once | - | TRBV4-2
CASSPLAHYGYTF | TGTGCCAGCAGCCCGTTGGCCCACTATGGCTACACCTTC | 13 | TRBJ1-2 | - | - | TRBV6-1
CAWSASSDTQYF | TGTGCCTGGAGTGCCTCTTCAGATACGCAGTATTTT | 12 | TRBJ2-3 | - | - | TRBV30
CASSSSGTGVADTQYF | TGCGCCAGCAGTTCCTCCGGGACAGGGGTAGCAGATACGCAGTATTTT | 16 | TRBJ2-3 | - | TRBD1 | TRBV10-1
CASSLVPRDEQYF | TGTGCCAGCAGCTTAGTCCCTCGCGACGAGCAGTACTTC | 13 | TRBJ2-7 | - | - | TRBV7-2
CASSRDPGVFSTDTQYF | TGCGCCAGCAGCCGGGATCCGGGGGTTTTTAGCACAGATACGCAGTATTTT | 17 | TRBJ2-3 | - | - | TRBV4-3
CASSEAWRRTEAFF | TGTGCCAGCAGTGAAGCTTGGAGGAGGACTGAAGCTTTCTTT | 14 | TRBJ1-1 | - | - | TRBV2
CASSRGGGDYGYTF | TGTGCCAGTAGTCGCGGGGGCGGCGATTATGGCTACACCTTC | 14 | TRBJ1-2 | - | - | TRBV19
CAISEKGLTPSEQYF | TGTGCCATCAGTGAGAAGGGGCTGACTCCATCCGAGCAGTACTTC | 15 | TRBJ2-7 | - | - | TRBV10-3
CASSQNLASTDTQYF | TGTGCCAGCAGTCAGAACTTAGCTAGCACAGATACGCAGTATTTT | 15 | TRBJ2-3 | - | - | TRBV27
CASSQVRTSDYEQYF | TGCGCCAGCAGCCAAGTAAGGACGAGCGACTACGAGCAGTACTTC | 15 | TRBJ2-7 | - | - | TRBV4-1
CASSLAPTWPQHF | TGTGCCAGCAGCTTAGCCCCGACTTGGCCCCAGCATTTT | 13 | TRBJ1-5 | - | - | TRBV7-8
CASSDRFRSYEQYF | TGTGCCAGCAGCGACAGGTTTCGCTCCTACGAGCAGTACTTC | 14 | TRBJ2-7 | - | - | TRBV6-5
CASSPDRGYSPLHF | TGTGCCAGCTCGCCTGACAGGGGTTATTCACCCCTCCACTTT | 14 | TRBJ1-6 | - | TRBD1 | TRBV18
CSVLVQGVNTEAFF | TGCAGCGTCCTGGTCCAGGGGGTGAACACTGAAGCTTTCTTT | 14 | TRBJ1-1 | - | TRBD1 | TRBV29-1
CASSPSGTGSYNEQFF | TGTGCCAGCAGCCCTTCCGGGACAGGCTCCTACAATGAGCAGTTCTTC | 16 | TRBJ2-1 | - | TRBD1 | TRBV7-6
CAWSVQGQSVGGEYF | TGTGCCTGGAGTGTACAGGGACAATCTGTGGGGGGGGAGTACTTC | 15 | TRBJ2-5 | - | - | TRBV30
CASSLEWTVLNEKLFF | TGTGCCAGCAGCTTAGAATGGACAGTTCTCAATGAAAAACTGTTTTTT | 16 | TRBJ1-4 | - | - | TRBV11-2
CASSVNGYGYTF | TGTGCCAGCAGCGTAAACGGCTATGGCTACACCTTC | 12 | TRBJ1-2 | - | - | TRBV9
CASSLAAGVEQFF | TGTGCCAGCAGCTTAGCAGCGGGGGTGGAGCAGTTCTTC | 13 | TRBJ2-1 | - | TRBD2 | TRBV7-9
CASSPRGDSRASQYF | TGTGCCAGCAGCCCGCGTGGGGACTCCAGGGCCAGTCAGTACTTC | 15 | TRBJ2-4 | - | - | TRBV13
CSVEGQGNPYEQYF | TGCAGCGTTGAGGGACAGGGGAACCCCTACGAGCAGTACTTC | 14 | TRBJ2-7 | - | TRBD1 | TRBV29-1
CASRTGRETQYF | TGCGCCAGCCGGACAGGGAGAGAGACCCAGTACTTC | 12 | TRBJ2-5 | - | TRBD1 | TRBV5-1
CASSFTTLDYYEQYF | TGTGCCAGCAGCTTTACAACACTAGACTACTACGAGCAGTACTTC | 15 | TRBJ2-7 | - | - | TRBV7-9
CASSLVRQGYGYTF | TGTGCCAGCAGCTTAGTACGACAGGGATATGGCTACACCTTC | 14 | TRBJ1-2 | - | TRBD1 | TRBV7-2
CASSPIGTMNTEAFF | TGTGCCAGCTCACCCATCGGGACAATGAACACTGAAGCTTTCTTT | 15 | TRBJ1-1 | - | - | TRBV18
CASGESGNSPLHF | TGTGCCAGCGGGGAGTCCGGTAATTCACCCCTCCACTTT | 13 | TRBJ1-6 | - | - | TRBV6-4
CASRTGDREKLFF | TGTGCCAGCCGAACAGGGGATAGAGAAAAACTGTTTTTT | 13 | TRBJ1-4 | - | TRBD1 | TRBV6-5
CAIIRTQYF | TGTGCCATCATTCGTACCCAGTACTTC | 9 | TRBJ2-5 | - | - | TRBV10-3
CASSLVASGGAGGTQYF | TGTGCCAGCAGCTTAGTAGCTAGCGGGGGGGCCGGAGGGACCCAGTACTTC | 17 | TRBJ2-5 | - | TRBD2 | TRBV7-2
CASSLSRALGGTEAFF | TGCGCCAGCAGCTTGTCCAGGGCGCTTGGGGGGACTGAAGCTTTCTTT | 16 | TRBJ1-1 | once | - | TRBV5-1
CATSRTLGPIKETQYF | TGTGCCACCAGCAGGACCCTAGGTCCGATAAAAGAGACCCAGTACTTC | 16 | TRBJ2-5 | - | - | TRBV15
CASSVEGRGANTEAFF | TGTGCCAGCAGTGTCGAAGGGAGGGGGGCGAACACTGAAGCTTTCTTT | 16 | TRBJ1-1 | - | - | TRBV2
CASSTQRGLAGEQFF | TGTGCCAGCAGCACCCAGCGGGGGTTAGCGGGTGAGCAGTTCTTC | 15 | TRBJ2-1 | few | TRBD2 | TRBV5-4
CASSSRTGGFSGNTIYF | TGTGCCAGCAGCTCGCGGACAGGGGGTTTCTCTGGAAACACCATATATTTT | 17 | TRBJ1-3 | - | TRBD1 | TRBV7-6
CATAGQGSTDTQYF | TGTGCCACCGCCGGACAGGGCTCGACAGATACGCAGTATTTT | 14 | TRBJ2-3 | - | TRBD1 | TRBV2